This TCR beta chain was recorded in a study of T cell responses to AZD1222 COVID-19 vaccine. Libraries were prepared by immunoSEQ multiplex PCR; TCRdb keeps only in-frame clonotypes and omits some of them. This sample has more than 110,000 clones, with approximately 92% found just once. The CDR3 contains 14 residues. Per germline, CDR1 LNHDA and CDR2 SQIVND (reference sequence). V was clipped by 6 bases and J by 0 bases, with 9 bases between them. The chain combines TRBV19 with TRBJ1-5, with D tentatively TRBD1 (6 bases). Sequencing used peripheral blood, obtained 28 days after the second AZD1222 dose. The origin of this receptor is an adult who received the AZD1222 COVID-19 vaccine. The CDR3, as DNA: TGTGCCAGTAGAAGGACAGTTAGCAATCAGCCCCAGCATTTT. Residues: CASRRTVSNQPQHF. Using reference TRBV19 and TRBJ1-5 for the parts outside the CDR3, the full variable domain is DGGITQSPKYLFRKEGQNVTLSCEQNLNHDAMYWYRQDPGQGLRLIYYSQIVNDFQKGDIAEGYSVSREKKESFPLTVTSAQKNPTAFYLCASRRTVSNQPQHFGDGTRLSIL.